A selection of T cell receptor beta chains follows, all from one sample in a study of response to subunit inactivated influenza vaccine. In TCRdb, the RT-PCR reads were re-called with MiXCR into one record per CDR3 protein. The sample consists of 650,000 or so distinct CDR3 sequences, approximately 15% of them appearing once. The material sequenced was PBMCs from blood, taken roughly 2 weeks before vaccination. The receptors come from a man in his forties or fifties who received an inactivated influenza vaccine. Each CDR3 is given with its conserved first and last residue. The D gene is left open where the match is weak. Size is omitted from some rows. Given values are once, few, many or a class for expanded clones.

d_call	v_call	j_call	clone_size	cdr3_length	cdr3_aa	cdr3_nt
TRBD1	TRBV20-1	TRBJ2-1	few	15	CSARDPGTGLREQFF	TGCAGTGCTAGAGATCCCGGGACAGGGCTTCGGGAGCAGTTCTTC
.	TRBV5-1	TRBJ2-5	few	15	CASSTGAGGAETQYF	TGCGCCAGCAGCACAGGGGCCGGGGGCGCAGAGACCCAGTACTTC
TRBD1	TRBV15	TRBJ2-4	many	20	CATSSVHGTGGYLAKNIQYF	TGTGCCACCAGCAGTGTCCACGGGACAGGGGGATATCTAGCCAAAAACATTCAGTACTTC
TRBD1	TRBV7-2	TRBJ1-2	.	15	CASSSWDRANYGYTF	TGTGCCAGCAGCTCCTGGGACAGGGCGAACTATGGCTACACCTTC
TRBD2	TRBV4-2	TRBJ2-1	.	18	CASSQDRGRGGFYNEQFF	TGTGCCAGCAGCCAAGATCGAGGGCGGGGGGGTTTCTACAATGAGCAGTTCTTC
.	TRBV20-1	TRBJ1-5	many	11	CSAETERVQHF	TGCAGTGCTGAGACTGAGCGGGTCCAGCATTTT
.	TRBV4-1	TRBJ2-7	.	16	CASSQGEPGGAHEQYF	TGCGCCAGCAGCCAAGGGGAACCTGGAGGGGCCCACGAGCAGTACTTC
.	TRBV19	TRBJ2-7	many	19	CASSPAGGLVKRGSYEQYF	TGTGCCAGTAGTCCGGCAGGGGGCTTGGTCAAGCGGGGGAGCTACGAGCAGTACTTC
.	TRBV6-1	TRBJ2-6	.	14	CASTPASGANVLTF	TGTGCCAGCACCCCAGCATCTGGGGCCAACGTCCTGACTTTC
TRBD2	TRBV6-2/TRBV6-3	TRBJ2-1	few	16	CASSYSSGGPFNEQFF	TGTGCCAGCAGTTACTCGAGCGGGGGGCCTTTCAATGAGCAGTTCTTC
TRBD2	TRBV7-8	TRBJ2-7	few	15	CASSPETGTRGEQYF	TGTGCCAGCAGCCCCGAAACCGGGACTAGGGGCGAGCAGTACTTC
TRBD2	TRBV14	TRBJ2-2	.	18	CASSQRTSGSSHTGELFF	TGTGCCAGCAGCCAACGGACTAGCGGGAGTTCGCACACCGGGGAGCTGTTTTTT
.	TRBV12-3/TRBV12-4	TRBJ2-3	.	16	CASSTDLSRNTDTQYF	TGTGCCAGCAGTACCGACTTGTCCAGAAACACAGATACGCAGTATTTT
TRBD1	TRBV6-5	TRBJ1-1	few	15	CASSYTPGGRTEAFF	TGTGCCAGCAGTTACACGCCAGGGGGACGGACTGAAGCTTTCTTT
.	TRBV7-8	TRBJ1-3	.	15	CASSHQRISGNTIYF	TGTGCCAGCAGTCATCAACGGATCTCTGGAAACACCATATATTTT
.	TRBV4-3	TRBJ1-1	few	15	CASSQEGSLNTEAFF	TGCGCCAGCAGCCAAGAGGGCAGCTTGAACACTGAAGCTTTCTTT
TRBD1	TRBV2	TRBJ1-5	few	15	CASKGQASSNQPQHF	TGTGCCAGCAAAGGACAGGCTTCTAGCAATCAGCCCCAGCATTTT
.	TRBV6-1	TRBJ2-3	.	16	CASSQILGSVTDTQYF	TGTGCCAGCAGTCAGATCTTGGGGAGCGTCACAGATACGCAGTATTTT
.	TRBV12-3/TRBV12-4	TRBJ2-1	.	12	CASSLGSGTGFF	TGTGCCAGCAGTTTGGGTTCAGGGACCGGGTTCTTC
TRBD2	TRBV29-1	TRBJ2-1	.	14	CSVTTSGRAVEQFF	TGCAGCGTTACTACTAGCGGGAGGGCCGTTGAGCAGTTCTTC
.	TRBV10-3	TRBJ2-7	.	14	CAISESMGSYEQYF	TGTGCCATCAGTGAGTCGATGGGCAGCTACGAGCAGTACTTC
.	TRBV28	TRBJ2-7	few	19	CASSSAWAKDIHGTYEQYF	TGTGCCAGCAGCTCGGCATGGGCTAAGGACATACACGGGACCTACGAGCAGTACTTC
.	TRBV29-1	TRBJ2-5	.	16	CSVGGTSGGYQETQYF	TGCAGCGTTGGCGGGACGAGTGGGGGTTACCAAGAGACCCAGTACTTC
.	TRBV11-2	TRBJ1-1	.	15	CASSLASVMNTEAFF	TGTGCCAGCAGCTTAGCTAGTGTGATGAACACTGAAGCTTTCTTT